This is a list of T cell receptor beta chains from one sample in a study of cytomegalovirus exposure and HLA in healthy donors. Sequencing was performed with immunoSEQ multiplex PCR; in TCRdb, only in-frame clones are kept and a portion is missing. The sample includes about 120,000 clones, roughly 80% of them seen just once. Source material: PBMCs. The receptors were gathered from a female donor in good health and CMV-seronegative. CDR3s include the opening cysteine and the closing phenylalanine or tryptophan. Fields, in order: CDR3 length, V gene, D gene, clone size, J gene, CDR3 protein, CDR3 DNA. A D gene is named only where the DNA matches it firmly. Clone size is given for some rows only: seen once, a few or many times, or a class if the clone is expanded.

15	TRBV5-1	TRBD1	NA	TRBJ1-5	CASSPAGTGNQPQHF	TGCGCCAGCAGCCCAGCCGGGACAGGCAATCAGCCCCAGCATTTT
14	TRBV18	NA	NA	TRBJ1-5	CASSPPEGRQPQHF	TGTGCCAGCTCACCACCGGAGGGACGTCAGCCCCAGCATTTT
14	TRBV28	TRBD1	NA	TRBJ1-3	CASSLGTGGNTIYF	TGTGCCAGCAGTTTAGGGACAGGAGGAAACACCATATATTTT
19	TRBV7-2	NA	NA	TRBJ2-4	CASSLAWTLQSLAKNIQYF	TGTGCCAGCAGCTTAGCATGGACACTTCAAAGTCTAGCCAAAAACATTCAGTACTTC
13	TRBV2	NA	NA	TRBJ2-5	CASSKRSQETQYF	TGTGCCAGCAGCAAGCGGAGCCAAGAGACCCAGTACTTC
16	TRBV28	NA	few	TRBJ2-6	CASSLVAASGANVLTF	TGTGCCAGCAGTTTAGTAGCAGCCTCTGGGGCCAACGTCCTGACTTTC
17	TRBV11-2	NA	NA	TRBJ2-5	CASSPKGRGLIWETQYF	TGTGCCAGCAGCCCGAAGGGCAGGGGCTTGATATGGGAGACCCAGTACTTC
14	TRBV18	TRBD2	NA	TRBJ2-7	CASSPGTRALEQYF	TGTGCCAGCTCACCAGGGACTAGGGCCCTCGAGCAGTACTTC
16	TRBV11-3	NA	NA	TRBJ2-3	CASSLSTGLSTDTQYF	TGTGCCAGCAGCTTATCAACGGGACTTAGCACAGATACGCAGTATTTT
15	TRBV5-1	NA	once	TRBJ2-1	CASSLDWSSYNEQFF	TGCGCCAGCAGCTTGGACTGGAGCTCCTACAATGAGCAGTTCTTC
10	TRBV20-1	NA	NA	TRBJ1-2	CTPPSGGYTF	TGCACCCCACCCTCCGGTGGCTACACCTTC
13	TRBV7-8	NA	NA	TRBJ1-4	CASVNRPNEKLFF	TGTGCCAGCGTCAACAGGCCTAATGAAAAACTGTTTTTT